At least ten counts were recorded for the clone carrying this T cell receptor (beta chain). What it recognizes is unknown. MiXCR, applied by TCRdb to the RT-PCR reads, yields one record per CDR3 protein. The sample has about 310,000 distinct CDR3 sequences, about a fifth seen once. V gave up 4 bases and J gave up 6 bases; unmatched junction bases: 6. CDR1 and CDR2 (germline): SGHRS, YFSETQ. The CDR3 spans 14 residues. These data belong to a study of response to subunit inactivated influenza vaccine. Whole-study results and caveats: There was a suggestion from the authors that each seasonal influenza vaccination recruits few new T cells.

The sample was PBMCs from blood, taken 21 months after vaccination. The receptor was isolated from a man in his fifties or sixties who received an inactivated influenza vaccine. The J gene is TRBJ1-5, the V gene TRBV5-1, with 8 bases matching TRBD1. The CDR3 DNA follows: TGCGCCAGCAGCCCGCAGGGGGCTGGTCAGCCCCAGCATTTT. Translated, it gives CASSPQGAGQPQHF.